This T cell receptor beta chain was sequenced for a study of blood T cell repertoires in COVID-19. Study summary: T cells, B-cell-depleted T cells, or PBMCs provided the cDNA or gDNA that served as material.

Profiled with immunoSEQ multiplex PCR; TCRdb holds only in-frame clones, not every one. The sample lists 240,000 or so clones, approximately 90% seen once, with approximately 0.9% in the top ten. CDR1 and CDR2 from the germline V gene are SGHRS and YFSETQ. V shed 0 bases and J 3 bases; nucleotides not matched to a gene: 6. The CDR3 sequence is 16 residues long. The receptor was derived from a man aged 50 to 59 who had been exposed to COVID-19. Sequenced input: PBMCs or T cells enriched from blood (not recorded which). The rearrangement uses TRBV5-1 and TRBJ2-1; 7 nucleotides match TRBD2. CDR3 in DNA: TGCGCCAGCAGCTTGGTATCTAGCGGAGTCTACAATGAGCAGTTCTTC. It yields the protein CASSLVSSGVYNEQFF.